This T cell receptor beta chain was sequenced during a study of CD8 T cells in ankylosing spondylitis. Findings and limits, study-wide: Previously reported in reactive arthritis synovial fluid and blood were some of the motif variants. What seemed typical of ankylosing spondylitis blood was a TCR beta motif built from eight highly homologous variants. CD8+ by phenotype, disease-linked clones were relatively rare in peripheral blood. Matched synovial fluid from ankylosing spondylitis patients was reported to be enriched for disease-linked clones.

The TCR beta libraries were generated through quantitative 5'-RACE incorporating molecular barcodes. TCRdb re-analysed the 5' RACE reads in MiXCR, keeping a single row per CDR3 protein. The sample contains a few hundred thousand distinct CDR3 sequences, 7.5% to 9% of which appear only once. This CDR3 is 13 amino acids long. V gave up 4 bases and J gave up 8 bases; unmatched junction bases: 4. Germline V CDR1 and CDR2: SQVTM, ANQGSEA. Concerning this clonotype: Its antigen is undetermined.

The sequenced sample consisted of blood, either unsorted or a sorted T cell fraction (not recorded which). The TCR was taken from a male donor with ankylosing spondylitis. The V gene is TRBV29-1, the J gene TRBJ2-1, with 11 bases identical to TRBD2. The DNA for the CDR3 is TGCAGCGTTGGCCGACTAGCGGGGTATGAGCAGTTCTTC. Amino acid sequence: CSVGRLAGYEQFF.